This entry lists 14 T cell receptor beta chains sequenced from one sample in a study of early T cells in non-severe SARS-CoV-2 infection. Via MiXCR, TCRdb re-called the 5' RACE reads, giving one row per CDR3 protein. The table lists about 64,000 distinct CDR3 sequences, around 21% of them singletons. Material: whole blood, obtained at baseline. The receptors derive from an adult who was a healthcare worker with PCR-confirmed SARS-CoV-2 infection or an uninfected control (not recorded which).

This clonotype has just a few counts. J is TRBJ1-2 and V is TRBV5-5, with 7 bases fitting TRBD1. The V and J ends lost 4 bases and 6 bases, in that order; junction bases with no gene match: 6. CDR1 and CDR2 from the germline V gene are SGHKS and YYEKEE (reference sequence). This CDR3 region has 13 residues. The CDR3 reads CASSMGQRDGYTF. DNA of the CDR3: TGTGCCAGCAGCATGGGACAGAGAGATGGCTACACCTTC.

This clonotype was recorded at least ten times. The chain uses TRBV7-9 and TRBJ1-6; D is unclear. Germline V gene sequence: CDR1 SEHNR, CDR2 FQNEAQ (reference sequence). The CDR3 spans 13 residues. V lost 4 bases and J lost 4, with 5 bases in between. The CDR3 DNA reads TGTGCCAGCAGCTCCCGGTATAATTCACCCCTCCACTTT. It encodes CASSSRYNSPLHF.

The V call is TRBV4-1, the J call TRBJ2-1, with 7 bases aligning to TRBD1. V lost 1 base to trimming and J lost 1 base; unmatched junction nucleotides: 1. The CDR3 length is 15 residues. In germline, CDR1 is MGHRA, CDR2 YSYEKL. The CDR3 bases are TGCGCCAGCAGCCAAGGCAGGGGGTCCTACAATGAGCAGTTCTTC. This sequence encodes CASSQGRGSYNEQFF.

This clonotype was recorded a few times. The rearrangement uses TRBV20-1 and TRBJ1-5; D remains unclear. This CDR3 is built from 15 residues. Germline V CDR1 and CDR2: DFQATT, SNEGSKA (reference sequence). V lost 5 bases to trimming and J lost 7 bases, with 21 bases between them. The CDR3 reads CSAYPPGGMGQPQHF. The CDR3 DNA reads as TGCAGTGCTTACCCCCCCGGAGGGATGGGACAGCCCCAGCATTTT.

This CDR3 is CASSFRAGDETQYF. CDR3 DNA sequence: TGCGCCAGCAGCTTCCGGGCAGGGGATGAGACCCAGTACTTC. This sequence joins TRBV5-1 and TRBJ2-5; D may be TRBD1 (6 bases). Trimming removed 2 bases from V and 5 bases from J, with 13 bases in between. From germline, CDR1 is SGHRS and CDR2 YFSETQ. CDR3 length: 14 residues.

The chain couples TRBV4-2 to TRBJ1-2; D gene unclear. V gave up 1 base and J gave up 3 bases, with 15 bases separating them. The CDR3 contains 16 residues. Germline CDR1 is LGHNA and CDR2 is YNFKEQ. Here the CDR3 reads CASSQVGDKLYYGYTF. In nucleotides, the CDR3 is TGTGCCAGCAGCCAAGTTGGTGACAAATTATACTATGGCTACACCTTC.

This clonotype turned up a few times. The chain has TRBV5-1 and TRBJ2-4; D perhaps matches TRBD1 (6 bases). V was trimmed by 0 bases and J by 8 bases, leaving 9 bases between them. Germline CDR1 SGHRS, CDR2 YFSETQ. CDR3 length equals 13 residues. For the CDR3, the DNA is TGCGCCAGCAGCTTGGCCAGGGGTGACATTCAGTACTTC. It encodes CASSLARGDIQYF.

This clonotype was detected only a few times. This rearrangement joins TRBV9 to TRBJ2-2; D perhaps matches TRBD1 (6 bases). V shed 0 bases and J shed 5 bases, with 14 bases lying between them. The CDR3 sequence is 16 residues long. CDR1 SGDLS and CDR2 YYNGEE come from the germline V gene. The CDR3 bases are TGTGCCAGCAGCGTAGGTGGCAGGGGATGGACCGGGGAGCTGTTTTTT. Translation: CASSVGGRGWTGELFF.

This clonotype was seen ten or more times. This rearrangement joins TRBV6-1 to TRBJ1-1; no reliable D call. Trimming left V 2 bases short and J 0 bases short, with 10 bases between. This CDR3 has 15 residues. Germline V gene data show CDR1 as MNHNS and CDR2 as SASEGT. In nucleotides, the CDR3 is TGTGCCAGCAGTGAATCCCTAGGAATGAACACTGAAGCTTTCTTT. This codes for CASSESLGMNTEAFF.

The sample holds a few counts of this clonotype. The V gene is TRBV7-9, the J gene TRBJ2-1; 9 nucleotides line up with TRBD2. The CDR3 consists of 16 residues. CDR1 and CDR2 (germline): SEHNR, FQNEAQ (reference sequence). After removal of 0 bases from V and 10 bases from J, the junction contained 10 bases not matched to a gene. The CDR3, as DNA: TGTGCCAGCAGCTTAGCGAAGGGGGGACTAGCCAGGGAGCAGTTCTTC. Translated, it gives CASSLAKGGLAREQFF.

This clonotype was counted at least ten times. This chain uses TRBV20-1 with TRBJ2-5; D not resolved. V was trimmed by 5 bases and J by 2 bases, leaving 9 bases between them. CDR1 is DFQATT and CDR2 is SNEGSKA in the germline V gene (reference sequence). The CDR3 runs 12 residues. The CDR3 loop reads CSAPKRQETQYF. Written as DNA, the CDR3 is TGCAGTGCTCCCAAAAGGCAAGAGACCCAGTACTTC.

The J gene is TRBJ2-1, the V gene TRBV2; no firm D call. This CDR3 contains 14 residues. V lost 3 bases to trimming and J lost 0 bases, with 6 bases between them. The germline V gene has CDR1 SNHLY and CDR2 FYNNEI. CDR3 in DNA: TGTGCCAGCAGTGAGGGTCGCTCCTACAATGAGCAGTTCTTC. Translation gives CASSEGRSYNEQFF.

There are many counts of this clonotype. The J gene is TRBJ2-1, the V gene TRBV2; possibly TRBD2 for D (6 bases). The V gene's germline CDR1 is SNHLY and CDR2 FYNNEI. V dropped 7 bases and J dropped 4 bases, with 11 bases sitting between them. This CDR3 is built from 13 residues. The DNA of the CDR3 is TGTGCCAGCACCACGGGGGTATACAATGAGCAGTTCTTC. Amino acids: CASTTGVYNEQFF.

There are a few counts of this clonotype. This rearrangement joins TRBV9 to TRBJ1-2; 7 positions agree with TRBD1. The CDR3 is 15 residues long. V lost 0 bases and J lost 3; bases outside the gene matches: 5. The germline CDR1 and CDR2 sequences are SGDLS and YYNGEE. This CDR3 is CASSVVQDRYYGYTF. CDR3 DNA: TGTGCCAGCAGCGTAGTTCAGGACAGGTACTATGGCTACACCTTC.